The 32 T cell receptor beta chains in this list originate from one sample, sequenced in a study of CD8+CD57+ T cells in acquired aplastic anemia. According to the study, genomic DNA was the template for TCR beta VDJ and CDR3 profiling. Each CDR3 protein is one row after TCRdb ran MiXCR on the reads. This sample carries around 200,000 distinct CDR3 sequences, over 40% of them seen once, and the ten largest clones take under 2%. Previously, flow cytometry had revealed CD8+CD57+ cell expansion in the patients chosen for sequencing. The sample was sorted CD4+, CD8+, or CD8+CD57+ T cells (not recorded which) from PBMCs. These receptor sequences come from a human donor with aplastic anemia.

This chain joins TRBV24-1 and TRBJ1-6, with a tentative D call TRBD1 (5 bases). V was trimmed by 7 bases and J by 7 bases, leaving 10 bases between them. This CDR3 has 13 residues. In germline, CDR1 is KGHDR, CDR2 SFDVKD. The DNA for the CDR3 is TGTGCCACCAGCGCCGGGGGAAATTCACCCCTCCACTTT. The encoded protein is CATSAGGNSPLHF.

CDR3 nucleotides: TGTGCCACCAGCAGCGGACTAGCGTTCACCGGGGAGCTGTTTTTT. It is translated as CATSSGLAFTGELFF. The chain joins TRBV15 to TRBJ2-2; 9 nucleotides line up with TRBD2. Trimming cost V 3 bases and J 4 bases; bases outside gene matches: 3. Germline V lookup: CDR1 LNHNV, CDR2 YYDKDF (reference sequence). The CDR3 length is 15 residues.

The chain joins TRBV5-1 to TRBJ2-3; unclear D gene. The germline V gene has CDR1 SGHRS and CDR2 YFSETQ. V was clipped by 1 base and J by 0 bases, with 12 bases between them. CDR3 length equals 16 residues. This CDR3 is CASSLWLAESTDTQYF. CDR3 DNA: TGCGCCAGCAGCTTGTGGTTAGCCGAAAGCACAGATACGCAGTATTTT.

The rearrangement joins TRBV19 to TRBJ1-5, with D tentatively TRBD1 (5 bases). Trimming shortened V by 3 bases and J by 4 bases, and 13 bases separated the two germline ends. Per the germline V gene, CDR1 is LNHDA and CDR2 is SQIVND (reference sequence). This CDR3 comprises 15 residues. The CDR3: CASSIPWGLNQPQHF. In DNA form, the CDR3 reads TGTGCCAGTAGTATCCCCTGGGGCCTTAATCAGCCCCAGCATTTT.

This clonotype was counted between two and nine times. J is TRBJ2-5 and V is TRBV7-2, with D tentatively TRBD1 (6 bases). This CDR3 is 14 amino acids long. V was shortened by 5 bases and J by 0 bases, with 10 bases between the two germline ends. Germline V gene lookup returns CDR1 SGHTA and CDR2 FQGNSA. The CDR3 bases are TGTGCCAGCAGCCTCTGGACAGACCAAGAGACCCAGTACTTC. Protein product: CASSLWTDQETQYF.

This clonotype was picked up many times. The CDR3 DNA sequence: TGTGCCAGCAGTTCCTGGGGGGGTGACACTGAAGCTTTCTTT. Its translation: CASSSWGGDTEAFF. V and J are TRBV6-5 and TRBJ1-1, with a possible D match to TRBD1 (5 bases). CDR1 is MNHEY and CDR2 is SVGAGI in the germline V gene. The CDR3 is 14 amino acids. Trimming took off 4 bases at V and 3 bases at J, with 12 bases between the two ends.

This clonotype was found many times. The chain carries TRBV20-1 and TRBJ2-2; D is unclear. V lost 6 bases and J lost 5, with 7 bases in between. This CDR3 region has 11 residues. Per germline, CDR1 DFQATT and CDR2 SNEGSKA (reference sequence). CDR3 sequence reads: CSAPGTGELFF. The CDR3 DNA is TGCAGTGCCCCTGGGACCGGGGAGCTGTTTTTT.

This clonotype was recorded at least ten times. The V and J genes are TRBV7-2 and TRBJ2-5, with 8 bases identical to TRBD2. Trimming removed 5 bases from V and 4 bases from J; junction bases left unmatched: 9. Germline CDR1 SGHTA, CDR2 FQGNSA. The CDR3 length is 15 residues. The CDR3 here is CASSLRRGGIETQYF. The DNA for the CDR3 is TGTGCCAGCAGCCTTCGCCGGGGGGGCATAGAGACCCAGTACTTC.

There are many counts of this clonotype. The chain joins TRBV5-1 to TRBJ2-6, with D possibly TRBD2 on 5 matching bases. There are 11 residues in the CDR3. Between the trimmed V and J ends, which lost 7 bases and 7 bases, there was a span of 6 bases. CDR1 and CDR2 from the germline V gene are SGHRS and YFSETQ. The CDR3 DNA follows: TGCGCCAGCGAGGGAGCCAACGTCCTGACTTTC. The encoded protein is CASEGANVLTF.

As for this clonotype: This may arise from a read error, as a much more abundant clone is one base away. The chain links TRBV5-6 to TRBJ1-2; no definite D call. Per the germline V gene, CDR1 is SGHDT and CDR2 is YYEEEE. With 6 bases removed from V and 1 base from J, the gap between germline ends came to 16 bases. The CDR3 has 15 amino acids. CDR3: CASIVGQSFNYGYTF. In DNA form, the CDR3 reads TGTGCCAGCATTGTAGGGCAGTCTTTTAACTATGGCTACACCTTC.

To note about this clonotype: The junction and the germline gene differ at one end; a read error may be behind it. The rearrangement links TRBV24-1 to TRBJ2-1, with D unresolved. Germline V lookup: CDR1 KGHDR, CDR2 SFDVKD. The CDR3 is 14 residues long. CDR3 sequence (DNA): TGTGCCACCAGTGATCCGGCCCGGTTCGAGGAGCTGTTCTTC. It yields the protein CATSDPARFEELFF.

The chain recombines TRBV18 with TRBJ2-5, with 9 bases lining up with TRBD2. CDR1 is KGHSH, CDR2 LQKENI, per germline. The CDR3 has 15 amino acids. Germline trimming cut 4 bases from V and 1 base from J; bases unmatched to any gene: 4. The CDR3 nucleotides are TGTGCCAGCTCACGGGAGCGGGGGGCCCAAGAGACCCAGTACTTC. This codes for CASSRERGAQETQYF.

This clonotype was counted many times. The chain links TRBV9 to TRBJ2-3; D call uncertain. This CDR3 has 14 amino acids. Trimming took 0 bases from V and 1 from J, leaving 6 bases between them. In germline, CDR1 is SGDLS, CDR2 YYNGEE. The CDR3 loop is CASSVDEGTDTQYF. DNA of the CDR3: TGTGCCAGCAGCGTAGACGAGGGCACAGATACGCAGTATTTT.

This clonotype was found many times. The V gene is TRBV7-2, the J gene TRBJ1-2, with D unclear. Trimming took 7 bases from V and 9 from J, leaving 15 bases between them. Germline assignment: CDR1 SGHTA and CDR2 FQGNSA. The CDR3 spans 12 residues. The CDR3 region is CASTSERLSYTF. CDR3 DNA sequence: TGTGCCAGCACCTCTGAGCGGCTGAGCTACACCTTC.

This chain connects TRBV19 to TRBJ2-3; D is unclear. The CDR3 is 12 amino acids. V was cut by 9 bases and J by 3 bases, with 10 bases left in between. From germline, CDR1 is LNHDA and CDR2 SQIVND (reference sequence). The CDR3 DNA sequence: TGTGCCAGCCGCTTTTGGACAGATACGCAGTATTTT. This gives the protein CASRFWTDTQYF.

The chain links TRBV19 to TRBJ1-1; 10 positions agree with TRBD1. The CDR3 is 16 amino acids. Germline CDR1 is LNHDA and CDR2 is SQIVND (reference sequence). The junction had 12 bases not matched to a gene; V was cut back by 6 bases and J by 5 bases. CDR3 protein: CASSPQARTGGTEAFF. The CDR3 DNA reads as TGTGCCAGTAGCCCACAAGCTCGGACAGGGGGAACTGAAGCTTTCTTT.

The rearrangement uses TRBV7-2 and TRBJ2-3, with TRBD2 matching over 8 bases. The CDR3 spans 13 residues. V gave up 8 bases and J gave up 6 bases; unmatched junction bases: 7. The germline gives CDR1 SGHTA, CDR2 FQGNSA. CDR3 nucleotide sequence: TGTGCCAGCGCCCAAGCGGGAGCCGATACGCAGTATTTT. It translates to CASAQAGADTQYF. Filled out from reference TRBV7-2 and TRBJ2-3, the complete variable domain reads GAGVSQSPSNKVTEKGKDVELRCDPISGHTALYWYRQSLGQGLEFLIYFQGNSAPDKSGLPSDRFSAERTGGSVSTLTIQRTQQEDSAVYLCASAQAGADTQYFGPGTRLTVL.

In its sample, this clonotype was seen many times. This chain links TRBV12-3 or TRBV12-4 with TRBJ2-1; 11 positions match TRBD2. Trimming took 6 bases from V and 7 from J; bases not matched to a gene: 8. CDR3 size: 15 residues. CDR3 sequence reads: CASSVSGGATNEQFF. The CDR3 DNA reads TGTGCCAGCAGCGTTAGCGGGGGGGCCACGAATGAGCAGTTCTTC.

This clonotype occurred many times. CDR3 sequence (DNA): TGTGCCAGCAGGGGCGCGGGGGGGAGCGGGAATTCACCCCTCCACTTT. It codes for CASRGAGGSGNSPLHF. The chain has TRBV9 and TRBJ1-6; a weak D match, TRBD1 (5 bases). CDR1 and CDR2 from the germline V gene are SGDLS and YYNGEE. This CDR3 comprises 16 residues. The V end was cut by 5 bases, the J end by 7 bases, with 19 bases between.

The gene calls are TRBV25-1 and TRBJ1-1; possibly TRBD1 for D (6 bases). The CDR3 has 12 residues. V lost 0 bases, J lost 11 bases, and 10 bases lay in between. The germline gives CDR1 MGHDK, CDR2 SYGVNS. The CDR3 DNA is TGTGCCAGCAGTGAATATAAGGGGGAGGCTTTCTTT. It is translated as CASSEYKGEAFF.

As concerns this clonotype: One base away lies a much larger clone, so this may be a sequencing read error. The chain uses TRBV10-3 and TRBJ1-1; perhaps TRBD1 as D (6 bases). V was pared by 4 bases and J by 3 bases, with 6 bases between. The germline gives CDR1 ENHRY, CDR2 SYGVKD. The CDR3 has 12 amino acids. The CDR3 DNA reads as TGTGCCATCAGTGGGACAGACACTGAAGCTTTCTTT. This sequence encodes CAISGTDTEAFF.

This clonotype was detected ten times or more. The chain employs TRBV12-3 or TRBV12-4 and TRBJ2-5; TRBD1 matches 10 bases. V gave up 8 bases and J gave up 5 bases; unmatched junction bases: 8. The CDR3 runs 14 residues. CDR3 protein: CASCPTGGSETQYF. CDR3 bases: TGTGCCAGCTGCCCGACAGGGGGCTCCGAGACCCAGTACTTC.

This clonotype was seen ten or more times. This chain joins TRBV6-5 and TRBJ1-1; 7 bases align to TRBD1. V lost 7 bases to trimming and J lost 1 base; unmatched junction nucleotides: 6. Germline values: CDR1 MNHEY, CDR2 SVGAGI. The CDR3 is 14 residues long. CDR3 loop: CASKRTGTNTEAFF. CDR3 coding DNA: TGTGCCAGCAAAAGGACAGGAACGAACACTGAAGCTTTCTTT.

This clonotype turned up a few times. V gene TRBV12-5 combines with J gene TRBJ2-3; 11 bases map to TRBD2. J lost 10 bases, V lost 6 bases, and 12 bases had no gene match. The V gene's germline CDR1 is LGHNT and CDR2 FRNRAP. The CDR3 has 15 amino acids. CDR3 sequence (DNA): TGTGCTAGTGGGCCCATAGCGGGGGGGCCATTCCCGCAGTATTTT. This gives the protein CASGPIAGGPFPQYF. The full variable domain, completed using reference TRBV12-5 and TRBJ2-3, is DARVTQTPRHKVTEMGQEVTMRCQPILGHNTVFWYRQTMMQGLELLAYFRNRAPLDDSGMPKDRFSAEMPDATLATLKIQPSEPRDSAVYFCASGPIAGGPFPQYFGPGTRLTVL.

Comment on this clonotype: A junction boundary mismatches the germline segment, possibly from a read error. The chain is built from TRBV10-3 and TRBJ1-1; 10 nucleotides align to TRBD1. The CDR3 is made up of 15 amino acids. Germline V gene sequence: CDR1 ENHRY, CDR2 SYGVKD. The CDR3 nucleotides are TGTGCCAGCAGTCCTGGGACAGGGGCGAACACTGAAGCTTTCTTT. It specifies CASSPGTGANTEAFF.

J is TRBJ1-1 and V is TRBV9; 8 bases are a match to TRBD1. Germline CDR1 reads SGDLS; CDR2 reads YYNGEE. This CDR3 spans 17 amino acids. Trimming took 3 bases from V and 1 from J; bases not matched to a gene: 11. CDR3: CASSAVGQGAKNTEAFF. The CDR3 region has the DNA TGTGCCAGCAGCGCCGTAGGTCAGGGGGCGAAGAACACTGAAGCTTTCTTT.

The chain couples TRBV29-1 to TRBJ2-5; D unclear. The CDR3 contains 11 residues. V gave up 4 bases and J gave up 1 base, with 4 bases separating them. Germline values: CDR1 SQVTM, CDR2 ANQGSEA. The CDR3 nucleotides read TGCAGCGTTGGACCCCAAGAGACCCAGTACTTC. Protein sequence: CSVGPQETQYF.

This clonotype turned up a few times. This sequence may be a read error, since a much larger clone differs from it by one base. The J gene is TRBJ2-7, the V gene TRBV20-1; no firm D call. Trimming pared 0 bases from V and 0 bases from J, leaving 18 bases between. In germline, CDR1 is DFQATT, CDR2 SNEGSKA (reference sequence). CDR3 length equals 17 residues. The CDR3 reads CSARDPNGFKSSYEQYF. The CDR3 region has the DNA TGCAGTGCTAGAGATCCAAACGGGTTCAAAAGCTCCTACGAGCAGTACTTC.

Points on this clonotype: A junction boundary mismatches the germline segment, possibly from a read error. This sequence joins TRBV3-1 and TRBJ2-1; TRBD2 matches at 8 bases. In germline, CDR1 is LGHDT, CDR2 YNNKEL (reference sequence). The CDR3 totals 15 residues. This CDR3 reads CANSQSGLGTNEQFF. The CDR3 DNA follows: TGTGCCAACAGCCAATCGGGACTAGGGACAAATGAGCAGTTCTTC.

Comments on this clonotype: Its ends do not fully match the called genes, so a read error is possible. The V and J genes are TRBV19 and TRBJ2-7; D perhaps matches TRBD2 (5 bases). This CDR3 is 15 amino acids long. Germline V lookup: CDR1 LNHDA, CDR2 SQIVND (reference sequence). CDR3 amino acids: CASSQSSLAAYEQYF. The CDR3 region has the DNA TGCGCCAGCAGCCAATCGTCGCTAGCAGCCTACGAGCAGTACTTC.

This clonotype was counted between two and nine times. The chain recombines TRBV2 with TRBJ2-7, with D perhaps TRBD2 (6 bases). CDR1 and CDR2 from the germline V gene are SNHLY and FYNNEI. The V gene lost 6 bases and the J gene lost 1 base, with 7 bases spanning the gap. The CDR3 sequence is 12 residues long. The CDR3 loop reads CASREGSYEQYF. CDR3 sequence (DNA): TGTGCCAGCAGGGAGGGTTCCTACGAGCAGTACTTC.

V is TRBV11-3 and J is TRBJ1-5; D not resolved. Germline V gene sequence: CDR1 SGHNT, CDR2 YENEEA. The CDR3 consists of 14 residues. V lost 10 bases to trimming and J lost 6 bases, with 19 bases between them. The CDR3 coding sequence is TGTGCCACCGCGGAAAATCCAAGGTCTCAGCCCCAGCATTTT. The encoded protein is CATAENPRSQPQHF.